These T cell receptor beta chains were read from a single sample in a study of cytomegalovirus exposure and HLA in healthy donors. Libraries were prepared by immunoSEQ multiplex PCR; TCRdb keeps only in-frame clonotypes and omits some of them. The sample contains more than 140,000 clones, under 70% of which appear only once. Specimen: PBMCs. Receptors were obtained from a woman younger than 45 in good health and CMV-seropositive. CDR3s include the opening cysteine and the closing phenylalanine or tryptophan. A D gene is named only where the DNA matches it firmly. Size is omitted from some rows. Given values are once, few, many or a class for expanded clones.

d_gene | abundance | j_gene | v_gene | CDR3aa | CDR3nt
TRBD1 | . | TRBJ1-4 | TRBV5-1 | CASTTTGGSEKLFF | TGCGCCAGCACGACCACAGGGGGTAGTGAAAAACTGTTTTTT
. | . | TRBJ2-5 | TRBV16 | CASSPGDQETQYF | TGTGCCAGCAGCCCAGGGGATCAAGAGACCCAGTACTTC
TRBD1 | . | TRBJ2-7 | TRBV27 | CASSYDRGAYEQYF | TGTGCCAGCAGCTATGACAGGGGCGCCTACGAGCAGTACTTC
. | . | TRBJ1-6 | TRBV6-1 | CASRALSPLHF | TGTGCCAGCCGAGCTCTTTCACCCCTCCACTTT
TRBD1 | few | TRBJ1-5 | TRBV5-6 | CASSLGQGSQPQHF | TGTGCCAGCAGCTTAGGACAGGGGAGTCAGCCCCAGCATTTT
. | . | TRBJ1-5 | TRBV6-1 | CASRGQFNQPQHF | TGTGCCAGCAGGGGACAATTCAATCAGCCCCAGCATTTT
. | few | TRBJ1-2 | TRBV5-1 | CASDGGIYGYTF | TGCGCCAGCGACGGAGGGATCTATGGCTACACCTTC
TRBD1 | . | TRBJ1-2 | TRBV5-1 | CASSGMTGGRDGYTF | TGCGCCAGCAGCGGGATGACAGGGGGCCGAGATGGCTACACCTTC
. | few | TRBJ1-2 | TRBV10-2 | CASSWGGDGYTF | TGCGCCAGCAGTTGGGGAGGAGATGGCTACACCTTC
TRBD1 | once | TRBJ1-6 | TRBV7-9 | CASSSLRDRGSPLHF | TGTGCCAGCAGCTCCCTCCGGGACAGGGGGTCACCCCTCCACTTT
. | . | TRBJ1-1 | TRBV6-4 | CASSDSGAGGREAFF | TGTGCCAGCAGTGACTCAGGGGCAGGTGGTCGAGAAGCTTTCTTT
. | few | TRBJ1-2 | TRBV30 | CAWSKRIQGYGYTF | TGTGCCTGGAGTAAACGGATCCAGGGCTATGGCTACACCTTC
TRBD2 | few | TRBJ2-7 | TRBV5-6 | CASSLAGLGRSYEQYF | TGTGCCAGCAGCTTGGCGGGACTAGGTCGCTCCTACGAGCAGTACTTC
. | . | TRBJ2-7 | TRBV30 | CAWSQTGYEQYF | TGTGCCTGGAGTCAAACGGGATACGAGCAGTACTTC
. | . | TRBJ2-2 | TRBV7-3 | CASSLTGTSNTGELFF | TGTGCCAGCAGCTTAACGGGGACATCCAACACCGGGGAGCTGTTTTTT
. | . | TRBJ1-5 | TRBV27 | CASSQTGWGSNQPQHF | TGTGCCAGCAGTCAAACAGGGTGGGGAAGCAATCAGCCCCAGCATTTT
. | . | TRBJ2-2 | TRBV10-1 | CASSEGVDYTGELFF | TGCGCCAGCAGTGAAGGGGTGGATTACACCGGGGAGCTGTTTTTT
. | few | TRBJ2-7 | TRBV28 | CASSFSGAYEQYF | TGTGCCAGCAGTTTTAGCGGAGCCTACGAGCAGTACTTC
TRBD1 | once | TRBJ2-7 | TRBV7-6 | CASSLQGTGVGEQYF | TGTGCCAGCAGCTTACAAGGGACAGGGGTTGGCGAGCAGTACTTC
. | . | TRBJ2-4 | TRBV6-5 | CAVGKGRGSDIQYF | TGTGCCGTGGGGAAGGGCAGGGGATCAGACATTCAGTACTTC
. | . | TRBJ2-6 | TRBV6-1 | CASRSQGTGANVLTF | TGTGCCAGCAGGTCACAGGGAACTGGGGCCAACGTCCTGACTTTC
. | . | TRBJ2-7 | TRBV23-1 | CASSQSCRGEQYF | TGCGCCAGCAGTCAAAGTTGCCGGGGGGAGCAGTACTTC
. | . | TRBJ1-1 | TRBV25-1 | CASSELGDGLAEAFF | TGTGCCAGCAGTGAACTAGGGGATGGTTTGGCTGAAGCTTTCTTT
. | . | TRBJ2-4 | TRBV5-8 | CASSLELGQGIQYF | TGTGCCAGCAGCTTGGAGCTGGGCCAGGGCATTCAGTACTTC
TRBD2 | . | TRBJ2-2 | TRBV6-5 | CASRSGGNTGELFF | TGTGCCAGCAGGAGCGGGGGGAACACCGGGGAGCTGTTTTTT
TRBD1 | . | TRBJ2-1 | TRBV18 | CASSPPFILRDRRNNEQFF | TGTGCCAGCTCACCACCCTTTATTCTCCGGGACAGGAGAAACAATGAGCAGTTCTTC
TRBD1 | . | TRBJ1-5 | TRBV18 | CASSRDSLNQPQHF | TGTGCCAGCTCACGGGACAGCCTCAATCAGCCCCAGCATTTT
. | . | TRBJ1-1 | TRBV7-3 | CASSSGASNTEAFF | TGTGCCAGCAGCTCAGGGGCCAGTAACACTGAAGCTTTCTTT
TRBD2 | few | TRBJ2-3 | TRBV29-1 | CSAETSGGVEDTQYF | TGCAGCGCAGAGACTAGCGGGGGGGTTGAAGATACGCAGTATTTT
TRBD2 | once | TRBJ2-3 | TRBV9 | CASSAPGTSGGDTQYF | TGTGCCAGCAGCGCACCCGGGACTAGCGGGGGTGATACGCAGTATTTT
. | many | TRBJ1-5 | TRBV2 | CASTQHQGPYQPQHF | TGTGCCAGCACCCAGCATCAGGGGCCATATCAGCCCCAGCATTTT
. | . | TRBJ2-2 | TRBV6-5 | CASSYGAAGELFF | TGTGCCAGCAGTTATGGGGCAGCCGGGGAGCTGTTTTTT
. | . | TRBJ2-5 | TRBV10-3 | CAISPGQTEETQYF | TGTGCCATCAGTCCAGGACAAACCGAAGAGACCCAGTACTTC
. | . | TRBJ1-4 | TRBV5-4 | CASSSRQALNEKLFF | TGTGCCAGCAGCTCCAGACAGGCGCTAAATGAAAAACTGTTTTTT
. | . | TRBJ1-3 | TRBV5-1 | CASSSDISGNTIYF | TGCGCCAGCAGCTCCGACATCTCTGGAAACACCATATATTTT
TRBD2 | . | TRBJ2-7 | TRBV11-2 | CASSLGLAGVAGEQYF | TGTGCCAGCAGCTTAGGGCTAGCGGGAGTTGCGGGCGAGCAGTACTTC
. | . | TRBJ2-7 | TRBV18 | CASSPHPPGDQGEQYF | TGTGCCAGCTCACCACATCCCCCAGGGGATCAGGGCGAGCAGTACTTC
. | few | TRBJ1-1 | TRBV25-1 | CASSEDMESVTEAFF | TGTGCCAGCAGTGAGGACATGGAATCCGTAACTGAAGCTTTCTTT
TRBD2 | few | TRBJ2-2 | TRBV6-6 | CASSVLAGGPPGELFF | TGTGCCAGCAGCGTACTAGCGGGGGGGCCCCCCGGGGAGCTGTTTTTT
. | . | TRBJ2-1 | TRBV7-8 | CASSLLFGSGHNEQFF | TGTGCCAGCAGTCTTCTTTTCGGGAGCGGGCACAATGAGCAGTTCTTC
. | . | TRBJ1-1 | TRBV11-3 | CASSLEGGDTEAFF | TGTGCCAGCAGCTTAGAAGGAGGCGACACTGAAGCTTTCTTT
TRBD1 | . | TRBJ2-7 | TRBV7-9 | CASSRQGAGEQYF | TGTGCCAGCAGCCGACAGGGGGCGGGGGAGCAGTACTTC
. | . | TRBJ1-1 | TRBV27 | CASSLRENTEAFF | TGTGCCAGCAGTTTACGGGAGAACACTGAAGCTTTCTTT
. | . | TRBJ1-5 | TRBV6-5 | CASRSQGHQPQHF | TGTGCCAGCAGGTCACAGGGTCATCAGCCCCAGCATTTT
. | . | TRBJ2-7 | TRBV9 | CASSVGGQGVREQYF | TGTGCCAGCAGCGTGGGGGGTCAGGGCGTCAGGGAGCAGTACTTC
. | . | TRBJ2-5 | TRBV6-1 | CASISGLGEETQYF | TGTGCCAGCATCTCAGGGCTAGGGGAAGAGACCCAGTACTTC
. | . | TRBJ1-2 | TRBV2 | CASSEGGYGYTF | TGTGCCAGCAGTGAAGGAGGTTATGGCTACACCTTC
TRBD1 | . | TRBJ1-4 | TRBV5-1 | CASSLQGQAHEKLFF | TGCGCCAGCAGCTTGCAGGGACAGGCTCATGAAAAACTGTTTTTT
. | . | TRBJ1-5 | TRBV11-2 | CASSLGLGSNQPQHF | TGTGCCAGCAGCTTAGGGCTCGGGAGCAATCAGCCCCAGCATTTT
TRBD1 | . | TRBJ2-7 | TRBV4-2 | CASSQEWGQNYEQYF | TGTGCCAGCAGCCAAGAATGGGGACAGAACTACGAGCAGTACTTC
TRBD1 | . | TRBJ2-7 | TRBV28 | CAIRQGSYEQYF | TGTGCCATTAGACAGGGTTCCTACGAGCAGTACTTC
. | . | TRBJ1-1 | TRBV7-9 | CASSFFGNTEAFF | TGTGCCAGCAGCTTCTTCGGGAACACTGAAGCTTTCTTT
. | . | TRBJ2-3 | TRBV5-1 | CASSRRGSTDTQYF | TGCGCCAGCAGTCGTAGAGGCAGCACAGATACGCAGTATTTT
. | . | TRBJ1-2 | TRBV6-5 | CASSQQGLNGYTF | TGTGCCAGCAGTCAGCAGGGACTAAATGGCTACACCTTC
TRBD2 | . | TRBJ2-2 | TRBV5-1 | CASSSLAGASTGELFF | TGCGCCAGCAGCTCATTAGCGGGAGCTTCCACCGGGGAGCTGTTTTTT